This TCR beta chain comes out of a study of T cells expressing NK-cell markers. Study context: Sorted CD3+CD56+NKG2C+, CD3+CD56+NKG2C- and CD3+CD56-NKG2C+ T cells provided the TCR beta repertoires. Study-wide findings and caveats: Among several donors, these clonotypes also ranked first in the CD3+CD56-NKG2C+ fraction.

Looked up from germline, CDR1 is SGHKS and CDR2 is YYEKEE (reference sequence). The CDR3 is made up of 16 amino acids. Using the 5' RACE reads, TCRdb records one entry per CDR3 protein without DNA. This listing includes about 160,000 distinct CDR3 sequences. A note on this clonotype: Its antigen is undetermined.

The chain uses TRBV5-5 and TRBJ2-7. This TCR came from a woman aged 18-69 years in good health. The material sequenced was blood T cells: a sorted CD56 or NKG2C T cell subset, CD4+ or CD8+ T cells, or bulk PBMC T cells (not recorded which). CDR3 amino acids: CASSLGAETNSYEQYF.